This TCR beta chain was sequenced during a study of cytomegalovirus exposure and HLA in healthy donors (dated by TCRdb to about 2017). Context from the whole study: According to an earlier analysis of 587 of the donors, some 180 million T cells yielded roughly 100 million unique TCR beta sequences and 250 to 350 Gb of sequence data. An early release that covered fewer than 750 HLA-typed donors contained 300 to 350 gigabases of sequencing data and 70 million to 100 million unique TCR sequences. Of the 300 to 450 genotyped donors, approximately 83% fell in the genetic ancestry cluster associated with self-reported Caucasian donors. The study aimed to test whether cataloging public T cell receptors could reveal signatures of past pathogen exposure. The study profiled the T cell repertoires of around 700 subjects by immunosequencing and related them to cytomegalovirus serostatus. Along with the roughly 700-subject first cohort, a separate validation cohort of over a hundred different subjects was used. To predict cytomegalovirus infection status, the study brought together high-throughput TCR immunosequencing, statistical association of individual TCRs with disease status, and machine learning. In a later analysis, previously published TCR beta repertoires from 500 to 750 donors were re-analyzed and high-resolution HLA genotyping was added so that TCR occurrence patterns could be studied. The later analysis used no new phenotypic data to find candidate immune exposures, relying instead on TCR beta sequences and their occurrence across donors. An earlier analysis of nearly 600 of the donors applied high-throughput TCR beta sequencing to assess whether each TCR beta V gene segment acted as functional or pseudogenic. Alongside the repertoire data, information on donor age, sex, ethnicity and CMV serostatus was compiled. Genome-wide SNP genotypes for about 65% of the 666 donors were used in a later genetic analysis, which treated that subset as a discovery cohort. All discovery cohort repertoires had been generated using a single sequencing platform. HLA typing included class I and class II loci at four-digit resolution. Typing coverage differed by locus: A, B, C, DRB1 and DQB1 were typed in roughly 629-630 donors, DQA1 in 522, DPA1 in over 600, and DPB1 in roughly 470. Because of strong linkage in the cohort, 4 to 6 DR-DQ haplotypes were treated as single units for association and clustering. On average, roughly 250,000 unique TCR beta nucleotide sequences were sequenced per donor among a few hundred genotyped donors of the cohort, with 15% to 20% of those sequences being non-productive. What the study reported, not specific to this receptor: In a later genetic analysis, a missense DCLRE1C variant was associated with V-gene and J-gene trimming of TCR beta chains, and the association was replicated in an independent cohort. This cohort had only TCR beta chains sequenced, and the lack of alpha or paired-chain data limited which features could be detected. A further reported finding was that TCR beta sequences accurately predicted the HLA-A and HLA-B alleles for most subjects in the first cohort. A total of about 150 TCR beta chains were listed by the study as associated with cytomegalovirus. Immune exposure information for the cohort was limited to CMV serostatus. In an earlier analysis of under 600 of the donors, most TCR beta V segments were observed in productive rearrangements about 87% or about 30% of the time, broadly matching IMGT annotations. Compared with the approximately 700-donor mean, donors in an Asian-associated ancestry cluster had fewer N-insertions in productive TCRs, according to a later genetic analysis. Most CMV-associated TCR beta chains appeared to be HLA-restricted in a later analysis, and the HLA associations seemed to be driven largely by CMV exposure. The authors suggested that the approach could potentially be extended to other disease states and immunological phenotypes. A few of the identified cytomegalovirus-associated TCR beta chains were confirmed in vitro to be specific for cytomegalovirus antigens. The sequencing pipeline was judged likely to have produced a cluster of highly shared sequence variants as a technical artifact. Because counts were too low, seventeen rarely observed V segments, including chromosome 9 orphons, were left out of the earlier analysis of 587 of the donors. A later analysis found that TCR association rates varied across HLA loci, with DRB1 alleles showing the most associated TCRs and HLA-C alleles the fewest. Several of the top co-occurrence clusters appeared to be linked to parvovirus B19, influenza, CMV and Epstein-Barr virus, according to a later analysis. Roughly uniform sequencing depth across donors was assumed in presence/absence analyses, although this assumption may not hold. Most TCR sequences were observed very rarely across donors, whereas some public TCRs were present in many individuals. Specific HLA alleles were associated with about 17,000 TCR beta sequences at a false discovery rate of 0.05 in a later analysis. Cytomegalovirus status was reported to be diagnosed by the classifier with high specificity and sensitivity in both the original and validation cohorts. Some IMGT-functional V segments, including TRBV6-2 and TRBV6-3, could not be distinguished by the 87-base-pair reads and were therefore excluded. When HLA alleles, especially DR and DQ, strongly co-occurred, TCR associations were difficult to assign to individual alleles. In a later analysis, HLA-associated TCR beta chains were found to be more clonally expanded and to have lower generation probabilities than equally common non-associated chains. Because some donors lacked HLA typing at each locus, the association tests relied only on the typed subset. Linkage disequilibrium might explain the correlated functional status among segregating V segments, but an unknown experimental factor could not be excluded.

Remarks on this clone: There is no known antigen for this receptor. Per-nucleotide qualities are absent, and no much larger clonotype sits a single base away.

To prepare the library, the immunoSEQ multiplex PCR assay was applied. A mixture of 60 forward primers for TCR Vbeta segments and 13 reverse primers for TCR Jbeta segments was used in the multiplex PCR. The CDR3 region of rearranged TCR beta genes was amplified from genomic DNA by a multiplex PCR assay. The amplified TCR beta libraries were sequenced on the Illumina HiSeq System as 87-base-pair reads. As for the authors' bioinformatics: A later analysis counted tens of millions of unique TCR beta chains across the approximately 700 repertoires, and around 9.9 million of these chains were shared by at least two donors. To remove PCR and sequencing errors, raw reads were error-corrected and collapsed into unique sequences using a nearest-neighbor algorithm that merged closely related sequences. V, D and J gene segments were assigned by aligning CDR3 sequences to IMGT reference sequences. For a sequence to be retained, a match of at least six nucleotides to both a V gene segment and a J gene segment was required. A rearrangement was called productive if the CDR3 had no stop codons and remained in frame with V and J, and every other rearrangement was called non-productive. Following IMGT convention, CDR3 was defined as the stretch from the second conserved V-encoded cysteine to the conserved J-encoded phenylalanine. Sequences without an unambiguous match to a single V gene segment were excluded from the earlier analysis of about 600 of the donors. In an earlier analysis of some 590 of the donors, a V segment was called functional when productive rearrangements were above 56.7%, and segregating when the standard deviation between donors exceeded 5%. A statistical classification framework was built for diagnosing cytomegalovirus status from the catalog of TCR beta chain sequences. A later analysis assigned V and J genes by comparing TCR nucleotide sequences with IMGT/GENE-DB human TR gene sequences. In a later analysis, CDR3 sequences and most-parsimonious VDJ recombination scenarios were assigned using the TCRdist pipeline. In a later analysis, each TCR beta chain was defined by its CDR3 amino acid sequence together with its V-gene family, and reads without a unique V-gene family were excluded. As a way to deal with suspected cross-contamination and a sequencing artifact, a later analysis dropped 640 or so nucleotide sequences that were highly shared and had low generation probability. A later analysis calculated a clonal expansion index for each public chain from normalized within-repertoire ranks of inferred template counts. A later analysis computed generation probabilities with a VDJ recombination model fitted to out-of-frame rearrangements, and checked the results against IGoR. In a later analysis, TCR-TCR, TCR-HLA and TCR-CMV co-occurrence was scored with hypergeometric tests, and a repertoire-size bias correction was applied to TCR pairs. To estimate false discovery rates, a later analysis permuted the HLA or CMV assignments 20 times. In a later analysis, co-occurring TCRs were grouped with DBSCAN, and TCRdist sequence similarity was added when clustering was performed within HLA-allele-positive subsets. For co-occurrence clustering, repertoires with fewer than 30,000 or more than 120,000 public chains were excluded, along with roughly 5 repertoires with anomalous nucleotide sharing. Drawn from immuneACCESS, this table holds only the in-frame rearrangements with V and J called that TCRdb kept. Clones are partly lost; checked studies trace under half to an unresolved V gene and leave the rest unexplained. The V and J calls and the clone size are those of that table, but D and trimming were determined from the DNA. The sample includes 190,000 or so clones, with about four fifths observed a single time. The top ten clones comprise 9.5% to 13% of the sample.

V is shortened by 7 bases, J by 1 base, and the region joining them spans 13 bases. Based on the germline V gene (reference sequence), the CDR1 and CDR2 sequences are SEHNR and FQNEAQ. Spanning cysteine to phenylalanine, the CDR3 consists of 14 amino acids. This entry keeps only the CDR3 DNA: 42 bases, framed from base 1. In total, roughly 710 healthy bone marrow donors made up the cohort. At the time of sampling, every cohort member was nominally healthy, though immune exposures that went unrecorded were likely present. The donor was CMV seropositive and was included in the group of about 290 seropositive cohort members. A peripheral blood sample was provided by each donor, and peripheral blood mononuclear cells were used for TCR beta sequencing. Genomic DNA was extracted from the blood cell samples with the Qiagen DNeasy Blood Extraction Kit.

The clonotype comes from a woman aged 50 to 60 in good health and CMV-seropositive. The rearrangement combines TRBV7-9 with TRBJ1-1; a tentative D call is TRBD1 (5 bases match). The specimen was PBMCs. The bases read TGTGCCAGCATCCAGGGTGGGGAGAACACTGAAGCTTTCTTT. This encodes CASIQGGENTEAFF.